This T cell receptor (beta chain) comes out of a study of blood T cell repertoires in COVID-19. Patients in Seattle were enrolled during active infection, then followed longitudinally. Original processing notes: Nucleated cell counts were estimated from reference gene primer amplification. Clones were read by immunoSEQ multiplex PCR, and TCRdb kept only the in-frame ones, dropping some. Clone size and V and J calls were adopted from that table, with D and trimming inferred from the DNA. The sample shows about 56,000 clones, more than 70% of them seen only once. The CDR3 runs to 14 residues. J gave up 4 bases and V 4 bases, and 4 bases lay outside the gene matches. Germline assignment: CDR1 LNHDA and CDR2 SQIVND (reference sequence).

This clonotype was obtained from a man aged 60-69 years with COVID-19, enrolled during active disease. V usage is TRBV19 and J usage is TRBJ2-7; 10 positions agree with TRBD1. Material for sequencing was peripheral blood. CDR3 amino acids: CASSTRTGGYEQYF. CDR3 DNA sequence: TGTGCCAGTAGTACCCGGACAGGGGGATACGAGCAGTACTTC.